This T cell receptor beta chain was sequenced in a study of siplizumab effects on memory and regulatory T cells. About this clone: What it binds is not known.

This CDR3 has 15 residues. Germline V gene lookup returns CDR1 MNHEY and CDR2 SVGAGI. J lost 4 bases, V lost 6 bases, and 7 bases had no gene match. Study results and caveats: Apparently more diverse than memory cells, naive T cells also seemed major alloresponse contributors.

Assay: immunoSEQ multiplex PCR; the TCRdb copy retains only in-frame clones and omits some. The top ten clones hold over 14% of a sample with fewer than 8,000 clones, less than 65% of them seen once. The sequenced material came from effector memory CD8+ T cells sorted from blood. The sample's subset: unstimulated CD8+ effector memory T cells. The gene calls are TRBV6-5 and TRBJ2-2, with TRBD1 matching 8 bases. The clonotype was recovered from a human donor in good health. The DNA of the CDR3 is TGTGCCAGCAGAGGGGGACAGGAGGTCACCGGGGAGCTGTTTTTT. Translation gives CASRGGQEVTGELFF.